The 5 T cell receptor beta chains in this list originate from one sample, sequenced in a study of blood T cell repertoires in COVID-19. The assay was immunoSEQ multiplex PCR, and TCRdb's table has in-frame clones only and misses some. The sample contains 100,000 to 150,000 clones, about 74% of which appear only once. The sequenced sample was peripheral blood. These receptors all stem from a man at least 80 years old with COVID-19, enrolled during active disease.

CDR3 sequence (DNA): TGTGCCAGCAGTGCGGCGGGCCGGGAAAAACTGTTTTTT. This sequence encodes CASSAAGREKLFF. The rearrangement uses TRBV6-6 and TRBJ1-4; D not certain. The germline gives CDR1 MNHNY, CDR2 SVGAGI (reference sequence). Trimming took off 5 bases at V and 8 bases at J, with 12 bases between the two ends. The CDR3 length is 13 residues.

The CDR3 region has the DNA TGCAGTGCTAGAGATCTGCAGGGGTACTTC. Translated: CSARDLQGYF. The V and J genes are TRBV20-1 and TRBJ2-4; a possible D gene is TRBD1 (5 bases). V shed 0 bases and J shed 15 bases, with 9 bases lying between them. This CDR3 region has 10 residues. Germline V gene data show CDR1 as DFQATT and CDR2 as SNEGSKA (reference sequence).

The rearrangement links TRBV27 to TRBJ1-5, with D maybe TRBD1 (6 bases). V dropped 4 bases and J dropped 6 bases, with 10 bases sitting between them. Per the germline V gene, CDR1 is MNHEY and CDR2 is SMNVEV (reference sequence). The CDR3 is 13 residues long. The CDR3 spells CASSWGGGQPQHF. CDR3 nucleotide sequence: TGTGCCAGCAGTTGGGGGGGCGGTCAGCCCCAGCATTTT.

Written as DNA, the CDR3 is TGTGCCAGCAGTTACCCCGGGACAGGGTCCTACGAGCAGTACTTC. The encoded protein is CASSYPGTGSYEQYF. The chain couples TRBV6-2 or TRBV6-3 to TRBJ2-7; 9 bases map to TRBD1. The V gene end was trimmed by 2 bases and the J gene end by 1 base; junction bases not matched to a gene: 3. CDR3 length equals 15 residues. From germline, CDR1 is MNHEY and CDR2 SVGEGT.

The chain carries TRBV27 and TRBJ1-6; D call uncertain. Germline loops: CDR1 MNHEY, CDR2 SMNVEV (reference sequence). V lost 7 bases to trimming and J lost 0 bases, with 7 bases between them. This CDR3 has 14 amino acids. The chain's CDR3 is CASKESSYNSPLHF. The CDR3 DNA is TGTGCCAGCAAAGAGAGCTCCTATAATTCACCCCTCCACTTT.